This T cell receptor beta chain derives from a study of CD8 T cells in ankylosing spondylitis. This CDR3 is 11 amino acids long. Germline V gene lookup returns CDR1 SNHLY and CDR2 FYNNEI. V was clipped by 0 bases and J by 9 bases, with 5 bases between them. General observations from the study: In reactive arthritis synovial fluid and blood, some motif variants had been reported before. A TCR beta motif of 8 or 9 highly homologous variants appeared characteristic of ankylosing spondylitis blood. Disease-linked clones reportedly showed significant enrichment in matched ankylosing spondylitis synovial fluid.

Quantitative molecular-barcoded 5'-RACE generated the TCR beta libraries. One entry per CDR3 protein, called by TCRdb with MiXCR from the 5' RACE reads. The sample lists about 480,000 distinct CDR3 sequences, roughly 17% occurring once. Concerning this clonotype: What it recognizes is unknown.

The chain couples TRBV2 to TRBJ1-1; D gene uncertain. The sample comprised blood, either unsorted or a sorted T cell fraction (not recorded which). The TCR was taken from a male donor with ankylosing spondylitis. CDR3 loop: CASSEAGKAFF. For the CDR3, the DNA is TGTGCCAGCAGTGAAGCAGGGAAAGCTTTCTTT.